The clone carrying this T cell receptor beta chain occurred many times. Its specificity is not known. CDR1 and CDR2 (germline): KGHDR, SFDVKD. This CDR3 contains 13 residues. V was pared by 4 bases and J by 6 bases, with 11 bases between. From genomic DNA, two-round multiplex PCR was used to amplify TCR beta CDR3. During first-round PCR, primers specific to each TRBV and TRBJ gene were used. TCRdb used MiXCR to reprocess the multiplex PCR reads, holding one entry per CDR3 protein. The sample shows 20,000 to 30,000 distinct CDR3 sequences, more than 35% of them seen only once. This entry is derived from a study of prognosis after radiotherapy for stage I lung cancer. Study findings and constraints: It was in patients who developed distant metastases that Shannon entropy after stereotactic body radiation therapy was lower.

The material was PBMCs, obtained before or after stereotactic body radiation therapy (not recorded which). The chain links TRBV24-1 to TRBJ1-2, with TRBD1 as a possible D gene (5 bases). This clonotype was obtained from a donor over 45 with non-small cell lung cancer. The CDR3 protein is CATSDSDKDGYTF. The CDR3 region has the DNA TGTGCCACCAGTGACTCGGACAAGGATGGCTACACCTTC.